This TCR beta chain was retrieved from a study of blood T cell repertoires in COVID-19 (dated by TCRdb to between 2020 and 2021). Notes on the research overall: Collaborator samples came from the United States, Italy and Spain and covered acute and convalescent phases of COVID-19. The prospective study material was composed of cDNA or gDNA derived from T cells, B-cell-depleted T cells, or PBMCs. The dataset comprised deeply sampled blood TCRbeta repertoires from subjects exposed to, actively infected with, or recovered from COVID-19. The repertoires were released in a freely available public database intended as a resource for research on the immune response to SARS-CoV-2. Samples came from the ongoing ImmuneRACE study (first 160 participants) plus 1,254 subjects from 6 global collaborators. Nearly every sample came with metadata listing a de-identified subject ID, COVID-19 status, age in years and sex. Where HLA class I and class II types were available, the types were taken from metadata supplied by the sample provider, not from assay-based typing. The investigation overall reported the following: How much clinical and demographic metadata was included differed by source and by participant, and the metadata was provided uncurated.

The collaborating institutions used their own protocols to collect whole blood in K2EDTA tubes. For TCRbeta analysis, collaborators shipped samples as frozen whole blood, isolated PBMCs, or DNA extracted from either of those sample types. TCRbeta CDR3 regions were amplified from genomic DNA by means of the immunoSEQ Assay, a bias-controlled multiplex PCR. The authors' pipeline ran thus. Within the assay, amplification of reference gene primers was used to estimate how many nucleated cells each sample contained. Sequence reads were collapsed and filtered to measure the absolute abundance of every unique TCRbeta CDR3 rearrangement. For each sample, productive Simpson clonality was calculated by taking the square root of Simpson's diversity index across productive rearrangements. Here the immuneACCESS table is served through TCRdb, limited to in-frame sequences with V and J called. Missing clones are a known gap in these copies; in checked studies unresolved V genes cover under half, and the rest lacks a known reason. The D gene and trimming were derived from the DNA, and the V and J assignments and clone size from that table. Recorded for this sample are a few hundred thousand clones; around 84% of them occurred a single time. The biggest ten clones account for 20% of the sample.

A remark on this clone: This clone's antigen is unknown. Base-call qualities are not available, and no considerably larger clone is one nucleotide away.

Taken from the germline V gene (reference sequence), the CDR1 and CDR2 loops are SGHNT and YYREEE. V and J are truncated by 6 bases and 0 bases respectively, leaving an intervening sequence of 16 bases. Its CDR3 holds 17 amino acids, cysteine through phenylalanine. The retained sequence is limited to the CDR3, 51 bases, with the frame set at the first base. The receptor chain draws on TRBV5-4 and TRBJ2-6; the D segment cannot be called with confidence. The sample consisted of peripheral blood. This clonotype was obtained from a man under 40 with active or convalescent COVID-19. Here the CDR3 is given as CASTSSGLSSGANVLTF. In nucleotides, the sequence is TGTGCCAGCACCTCTAGTGGGTTGAGCTCTGGGGCCAACGTCCTGACTTTC.